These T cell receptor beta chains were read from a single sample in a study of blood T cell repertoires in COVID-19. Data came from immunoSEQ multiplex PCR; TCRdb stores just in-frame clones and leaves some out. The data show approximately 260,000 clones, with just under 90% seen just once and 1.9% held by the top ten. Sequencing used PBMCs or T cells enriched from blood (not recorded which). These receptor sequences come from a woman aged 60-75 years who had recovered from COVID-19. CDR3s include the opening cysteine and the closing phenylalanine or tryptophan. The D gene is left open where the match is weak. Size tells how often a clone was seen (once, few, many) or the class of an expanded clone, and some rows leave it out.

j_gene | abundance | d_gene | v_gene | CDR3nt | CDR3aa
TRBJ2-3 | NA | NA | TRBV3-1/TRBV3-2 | TGTGCCAGCAGTCCTGCCTGGGGACTCTCCGTAGATACGCAGTATTTT | CASSPAWGLSVDTQYF
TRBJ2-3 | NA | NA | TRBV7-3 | TGTGCCAGCTCGAGGACAGCGGTCAGAGATACGCAGTATTTT | CASSRTAVRDTQYF
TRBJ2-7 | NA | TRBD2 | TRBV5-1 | TGCGCCAGCAGCCAACCCGGGACTAGCGGGTCCGACGAGCAGTACTTC | CASSQPGTSGSDEQYF
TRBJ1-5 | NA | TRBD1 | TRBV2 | TGTGCCAGCAGCCAAGGGACAGGAGGGTATCAGCCCCAGCATTTT | CASSQGTGGYQPQHF
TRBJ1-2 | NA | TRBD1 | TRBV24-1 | TGTGCCACCAGTGATCCAAGGACAGGGACAGGGGATGGCTACACCTTC | CATSDPRTGTGDGYTF
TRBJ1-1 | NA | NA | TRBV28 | TGTGCCAGCAGTTTTTGGCGGGGCACAGCTGAAGCTTTCTTT | CASSFWRGTAEAFF
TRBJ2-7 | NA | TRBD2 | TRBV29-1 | TGCAGCGTTGTTGGACTAGCGGGAACAATTACCTACGAGCAGTACTTC | CSVVGLAGTITYEQYF
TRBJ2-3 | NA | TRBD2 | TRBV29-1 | TGCAGCGTCAGAAACCTGGCAGGCCAACGGGGGGCAGATACGCAGTATTTT | CSVRNLAGQRGADTQYF
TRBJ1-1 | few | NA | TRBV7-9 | TGTGCCAGCAGCTCCGACCTGGGCGCCACTGAAGCTTTCTTT | CASSSDLGATEAFF
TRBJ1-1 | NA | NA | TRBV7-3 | TGTGCCAGCAGCTTAATGGGGGCCACTGAAGCTTTCTTT | CASSLMGATEAFF
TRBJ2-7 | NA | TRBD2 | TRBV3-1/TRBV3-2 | TGTGCCAGCAGCCAGGGACTAGGGGTTACCTACGAGCAGTACTTC | CASSQGLGVTYEQYF
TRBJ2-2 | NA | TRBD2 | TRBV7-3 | TGTGCCAGCAGCCCTTACCGGACTAGCGGGAGACTTCAGCGCGGGGAGCTGTTTTTT | CASSPYRTSGRLQRGELFF
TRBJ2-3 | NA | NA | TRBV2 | TGTGCCAGCAGTCTCACCCGATTGGCGGGCGCAGATACGCAGTATTTT | CASSLTRLAGADTQYF
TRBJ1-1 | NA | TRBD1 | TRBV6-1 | TGTGCCAGCAGTGATGGCAGGGGGGAGACTGAAGCTTTCTTT | CASSDGRGETEAFF
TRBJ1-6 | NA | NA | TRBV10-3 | TGTGCCATCACCCGGGAAACTAATTCACCCCTCCACTTT | CAITRETNSPLHF
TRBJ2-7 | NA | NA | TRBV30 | TGTGCCATCACACGACGGGGGGCGGTCTACGAGCAGTACTTC | CAITRRGAVYEQYF
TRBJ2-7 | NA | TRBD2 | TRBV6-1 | TGTGCCAGCAGTGAAATTAAAGCGGGGGGTTACGAGCAGTACTTC | CASSEIKAGGYEQYF
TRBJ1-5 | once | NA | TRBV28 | TGTGCCAGCAGTTTAACGGGTTTCGGTGGCAATCAGCCCCAGCATTTT | CASSLTGFGGNQPQHF
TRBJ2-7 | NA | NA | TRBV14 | TGTGCCAGCAGCCGGCTCCCGACCTACGAGCAGTACTTC | CASSRLPTYEQYF
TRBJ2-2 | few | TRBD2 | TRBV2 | TGTGCCAGCACCACAGCGGGGGGGGACACCGGGGAGCTGTTTTTT | CASTTAGGDTGELFF
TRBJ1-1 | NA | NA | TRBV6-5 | TGTGCCAGCAGCATTCAGACAGGTCAGAACACTGAAGCTTTCTTT | CASSIQTGQNTEAFF
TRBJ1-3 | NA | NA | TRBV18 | TGTGCCAGCTCACCCAGAAAGGAGGACACCATATATTTT | CASSPRKEDTIYF
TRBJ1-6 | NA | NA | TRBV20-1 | TGCAGTGCTAGTTCAGTCACAGCTTATAATTCACCCCTCCACTTT | CSASSVTAYNSPLHF
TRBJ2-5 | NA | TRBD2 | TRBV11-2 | TGTGCCAGCAGCTTAGCTAGCGGGGGTCGGGAGACCCAGTACTTC | CASSLASGGRETQYF
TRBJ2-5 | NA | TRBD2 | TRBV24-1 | TGTGCCACCAGTGATCCAACTAGCGGGGTCCAAGAGACCCAGTACTTC | CATSDPTSGVQETQYF
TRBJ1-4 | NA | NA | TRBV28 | TGTGCCAGCACGGCGGAAACTAGGGGGAAACTGTTTTTT | CASTAETRGKLFF
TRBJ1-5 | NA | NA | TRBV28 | TGTGCCAGCAGCCAAGCTGCAGCGAATTGGCCCCAGCATTTT | CASSQAAANWPQHF
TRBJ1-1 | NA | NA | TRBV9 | TGTGCCAGCAGCATAAAATCGGGGGATCTAAACACTGAAGCTTTCTTT | CASSIKSGDLNTEAFF
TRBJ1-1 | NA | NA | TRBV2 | TGTGCCAGCAGGAAGGAAACAGGGCATGGCGAAGCTTTCTTT | CASRKETGHGEAFF
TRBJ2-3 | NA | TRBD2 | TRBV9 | TGTGCCAGCAGCGACGGGGGGGCCGATTGGACAGATACGCAGTATTTT | CASSDGGADWTDTQYF
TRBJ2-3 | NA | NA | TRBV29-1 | TGCAGCGTTGAGCAGGGGAGCACAGATACGCAGTATTTT | CSVEQGSTDTQYF
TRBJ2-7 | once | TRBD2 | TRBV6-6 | TGTGCCAGCAGTACAAGGACTAGCGGCACCTACGAGCAGTACTTC | CASSTRTSGTYEQYF
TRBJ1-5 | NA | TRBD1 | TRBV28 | TGTGCCAGCAGTATTCCGACAGGGGATAGCAATCAGCCCCAGCATTTT | CASSIPTGDSNQPQHF
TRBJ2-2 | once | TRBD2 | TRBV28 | TGTGCCAGCCATTATGGTAGCGGGGGTACCGGGGAGCTGTTTTTT | CASHYGSGGTGELFF
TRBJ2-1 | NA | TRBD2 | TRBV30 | TGTGCCTGGAGTTCGGGACTAACTTACAATGAGCAGTTCTTC | CAWSSGLTYNEQFF
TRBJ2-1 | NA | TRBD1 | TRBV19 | TGTGCCAGTAGTACAGGACAGGGGAACAATGAGCAGTTCTTC | CASSTGQGNNEQFF
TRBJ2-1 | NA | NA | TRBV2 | TGTGCCAGCCTACGACTGGACAATGAGCAGTTCTTC | CASLRLDNEQFF
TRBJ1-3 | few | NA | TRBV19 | TGTGCCACCAGACAGAGCTCTGGAAACACCATATATTTT | CATRQSSGNTIYF
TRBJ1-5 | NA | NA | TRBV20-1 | TGCAGTGCCGGTCGCGGACCCCAGCATTTT | CSAGRGPQHF
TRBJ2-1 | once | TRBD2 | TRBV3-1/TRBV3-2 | TGTGCCAGCAGCCCGTATAGCGGGGGCGATGAGCAGTTCTTC | CASSPYSGGDEQFF
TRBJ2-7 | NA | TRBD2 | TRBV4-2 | TGTGCCAGCAGCCAAGATTCAGCGGGGAGCCCGCCATACGAGCAGTACTTC | CASSQDSAGSPPYEQYF
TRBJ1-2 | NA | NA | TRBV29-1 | TGCAGCGCTACCGGGGTTTCAGTTGGACCCAACTATGGCTACACCTTC | CSATGVSVGPNYGYTF
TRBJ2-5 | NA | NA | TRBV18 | TGTGCCAGCTCAGCGGTCGGACAGAGGGAGACCCAGTACTTC | CASSAVGQRETQYF
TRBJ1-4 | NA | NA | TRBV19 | TGTGCCAGTAGTATCCTCGACTCCAGTGAAAAACTGTTTTTT | CASSILDSSEKLFF
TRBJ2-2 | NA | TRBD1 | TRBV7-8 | TGTGCCAGCAGCTCCAGGACAGGGCGGACCGGGGAGCTGTTTTTT | CASSSRTGRTGELFF